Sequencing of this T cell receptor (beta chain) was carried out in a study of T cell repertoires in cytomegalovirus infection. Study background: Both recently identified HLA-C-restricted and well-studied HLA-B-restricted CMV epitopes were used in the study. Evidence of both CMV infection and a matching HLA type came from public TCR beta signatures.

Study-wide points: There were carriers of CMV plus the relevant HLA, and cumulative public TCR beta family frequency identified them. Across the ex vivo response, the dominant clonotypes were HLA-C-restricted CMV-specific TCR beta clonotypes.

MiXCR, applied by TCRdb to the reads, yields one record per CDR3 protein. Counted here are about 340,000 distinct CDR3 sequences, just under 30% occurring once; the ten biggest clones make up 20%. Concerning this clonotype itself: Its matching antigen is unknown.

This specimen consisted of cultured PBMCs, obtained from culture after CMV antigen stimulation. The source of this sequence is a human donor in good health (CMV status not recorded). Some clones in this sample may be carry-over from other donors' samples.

The CDR3 DNA is TGTGCCAGCGAAGCCGGGCCTTACAATGAGCAGTTCTTC. The encoded protein is CASEAGPYNEQFF. The chain recombines TRBV6-1 with TRBJ2-1, with D unclear. The CDR3 is 13 amino acids. Germline lookup yields CDR1 MNHNS and CDR2 SASEGT. Trimming took off 8 bases at V and 4 bases at J, with 12 bases between the two ends.